These T cell receptor beta chains were read from a single sample in a study of T cells after yellow fever vaccination. TCRdb ran MiXCR on the 5' RACE reads and lists one entry per CDR3 protein. The profile shows approximately 250,000 distinct CDR3 sequences, over 4.5% of them singletons. The sequenced sample was CD4+ T cells sorted from PBMCs, obtained on the day of the yellow fever booster vaccination. These receptors were taken from a man aged 18-30 years who received the YFV17D yellow fever vaccine. The CDR3 runs from the conserved cysteine through the conserved F or W. The order of the fields is clone size, D gene, J gene, V gene, CDR3 protein, CDR3 DNA. The D gene is left open where the match is weak. Clone sizes are given selectively: once, few, many, or a class where the clone is expanded.

many TRBD1 TRBJ1-2 TRBV7-3 CASSLTGTGNYGYTF TGTGCCAGCAGCTTGACAGGGACAGGCAACTATGGCTACACCTTC
. . TRBJ1-5 TRBV28 CASSLGGRRNQPQHF TGTGCCAGCAGTTTAGGGGGGCGACGGAATCAGCCCCAGCATTTT
. . TRBJ1-3 TRBV7-3 CASSLWAGSSGNTIYF TGTGCCAGCAGCTTATGGGCAGGGAGCTCTGGAAACACCATATATTTT
. . TRBJ2-4 TRBV4-3 CASSRQERGIQYF TGCGCCAGCAGCCGCCAGGAGAGGGGCATTCAGTACTTC
many TRBD1 TRBJ1-4 TRBV12-3/TRBV12-4 CASSPTGYEKLFF TGTGCCAGCAGCCCGACAGGGTATGAAAAACTGTTTTTT
many . TRBJ2-3 TRBV6-5 CASSYSGDTQYF TGTGCCAGCAGTTACTCGGGCGATACGCAGTATTTT
. . TRBJ2-2 TRBV4-1 CASSQGDQNTGELFF TGCGCCAGCAGCCAAGGGGACCAGAACACCGGGGAGCTGTTTTTT
many . TRBJ1-5 TRBV7-9 CASSDPTALGPIAF TGTGCCAGCAGCGATCCGACAGCGCTCGGCCCCATCGCATTT
. . TRBJ2-7 TRBV5-5 CASSLGQHLYEQYF TGTGCCAGCAGCTTGGGACAGCATCTTTACGAGCAGTACTTC
. . TRBJ1-3 TRBV12-3/TRBV12-4 CASSETVSGNTIYF TGTGCCAGCAGTGAAACTGTCTCTGGAAACACCATATATTTT
many TRBD2 TRBJ2-5 TRBV2 CASSGGSGGQETQYF TGTGCCAGCAGTGGGGGTAGCGGGGGACAAGAGACCCAGTACTTC
many . TRBJ1-1 TRBV7-2 CASSLVITGNTEAFF TGTGCCAGCAGCTTAGTTATAACGGGGAACACTGAAGCTTTCTTT
few TRBD1 TRBJ2-3 TRBV18 CASSPPGLRGDTQYF TGTGCCAGCTCACCACCGGGCCTCAGGGGGGATACGCAGTATTTT
. . TRBJ1-2 TRBV5-1 CASSLDPGVYGYTF TGCGCCAGCAGCTTGGACCCGGGGGTCTATGGCTACACCTTC
. . TRBJ2-1 TRBV4-1 CASSRSSGYNEQFF TGCGCCAGCAGCCGGAGCAGTGGCTACAATGAGCAGTTCTTC
. . TRBJ2-7 TRBV7-2 CASSLTLDRSYEQYF TGTGCCAGCAGCCTAACGCTCGACAGATCCTACGAGCAGTACTTC
. TRBD1 TRBJ1-1 TRBV5-1 CASSRGQGAAEAFF TGCGCCAGCAGTCGAGGGCAGGGGGCCGCTGAAGCTTTCTTT
. . TRBJ1-4 TRBV28 CASSQTFGNEKLFF TGTGCCAGCAGCCAGACATTCGGTAATGAAAAACTGTTTTTT
many . TRBJ2-5 TRBV20-1 CSARGEIETQYF TGCAGTGCTAGGGGGGAAATCGAGACCCAGTACTTC
. TRBD1 TRBJ1-1 TRBV6-5 CASRVNEGAATHAFF TGTGCCAGCAGAGTAAATGAGGGGGCCGCCACTCATGCTTTCTTT
. TRBD2 TRBJ2-7 TRBV6-5 CASRGLAGPYEQYF TGTGCCAGCAGGGGACTAGCGGGGCCCTACGAGCAGTACTTC
few . TRBJ1-6 TRBV12-3/TRBV12-4 CASTRGGSYNSPLHF TGTGCCAGCACCCGGGGGGGATCCTATAATTCACCCCTCCACTTT
few TRBD1 TRBJ1-4 TRBV5-1 CASSNPGGTEKLFF TGCGCCAGCAGCAACCCAGGGGGGACCGAAAAACTGTTTTTT
few . TRBJ2-3 TRBV7-2 CASRRGGVGDTQYF TGTGCCAGCAGGCGGGGCGGGGTTGGCGATACGCAGTATTTT
many TRBD2 TRBJ2-1 TRBV20-1 CSATSGGGYEQFF TGCAGTGCTACTAGCGGGGGGGGCTATGAGCAGTTCTTC
few . TRBJ2-3 TRBV5-4 CASSLKSGGADTQYF TGTGCCAGCAGCTTAAAGTCCGGCGGGGCAGATACGCAGTATTTT
many TRBD1 TRBJ2-4 TRBV7-8 CASSLEDRPRNIQYF TGTGCCAGCAGCTTAGAGGACAGGCCACGAAACATTCAGTACTTC
. . TRBJ2-3 TRBV20-1 CSELDRYTDTQYF TGCAGCGAACTGGACAGATACACAGATACGCAGTATTTT
. . TRBJ1-1 TRBV12-3/TRBV12-4 CASFSGIEAFF TGTGCCAGTTTTTCAGGGATCGAAGCTTTCTTT
. . TRBJ1-4 TRBV6-5 CASSYFPATDGEKLFF TGTGCCAGCAGTTATTTCCCGGCCACGGACGGTGAAAAACTGTTTTTT
many TRBD1 TRBJ2-1 TRBV7-9 CASSAQGARYNEQFF TGTGCCAGCAGCGCGCAGGGGGCGAGGTACAATGAGCAGTTCTTC
few TRBD2 TRBJ2-5 TRBV5-1 CASSWRSLAGSEETQYF TGCGCCAGCAGCTGGAGGTCGCTAGCGGGGTCCGAGGAGACCCAGTACTTC
. . TRBJ2-1 TRBV20-1 CSDSVSVSNNEQFF TGCAGTGATAGTGTCTCGGTATCCAACAATGAGCAGTTCTTC
. TRBD1 TRBJ1-5 TRBV6-5 CASSSGTGGGQPQHF TGTGCCAGCAGTTCCGGGACAGGGGGCGGACAGCCCCAGCATTTT
. . TRBJ1-5 TRBV3-1 CASSQSGPGNQPQHF TGTGCCAGCAGCCAAAGCGGGCCTGGGAATCAGCCCCAGCATTTT
many . TRBJ1-5 TRBV3-1 CASSQQGQPQHF TGTGCCAGCAGCCAACAAGGCCAGCCCCAGCATTTT
few TRBD1 TRBJ2-7 TRBV5-1 CASSGQGAAYEQYF TGCGCCAGCAGCGGGCAGGGGGCGGCCTACGAGCAGTACTTC
. . TRBJ2-2 TRBV9 CAIEGDYTGELFF TGTGCCATCGAGGGGGATTACACCGGGGAGCTGTTTTTT
many . TRBJ1-1 TRBV7-6 CASSLVSGAFTEAFF TGTGCCAGCAGCTTAGTGTCGGGGGCGTTCACTGAAGCTTTCTTT
few . TRBJ1-1 TRBV18 CASSVQEGTTEAFF TGTGCCAGCTCAGTACAGGAGGGGACCACTGAAGCTTTCTTT
few . TRBJ2-5 TRBV20-1 CSARRRTSQETQYF TGCAGTGCTAGACGGCGGACCTCCCAAGAGACCCAGTACTTC
. . TRBJ1-4 TRBV7-9 CASSLLGGTTNEKLFF TGTGCCAGCAGCTTACTTGGAGGGACAACTAATGAAAAACTGTTTTTT
. . TRBJ2-3 TRBV6-5 CASSYSYRAADTQYF TGTGCCAGCAGTTACTCGTACAGGGCCGCAGATACGCAGTATTTT
many TRBD2 TRBJ2-7 TRBV7-2 CASRSAGGRYEQYF TGTGCCAGCAGATCGGCGGGGGGGCGTTACGAGCAGTACTTC
. . TRBJ1-4 TRBV5-1 CASSRGEITNEKLFF TGCGCCAGCAGCCGGGGGGAAATAACTAATGAAAAACTGTTTTTT
many . TRBJ1-1 TRBV10-3 CAISESGLLWAEAFF TGTGCCATCAGTGAGTCGGGGCTCCTTTGGGCTGAAGCTTTCTTT
few . TRBJ2-3 TRBV5-1 CASTLRTGVTDTQYF TGCGCCAGCACACTGCGTACAGGAGTTACAGATACGCAGTATTTT
few . TRBJ1-4 TRBV2 CASSGRGTANEKLFF TGTGCCAGCTCAGGCCGCGGTACGGCTAATGAAAAACTGTTTTTT
. . TRBJ2-7 TRBV5-1 CASSGSPGVSYEQYF TGCGCCAGCAGCGGTTCTCCAGGGGTATCCTACGAGCAGTACTTC
. TRBD1 TRBJ1-5 TRBV28 CASRGGQGLHQPQHF TGTGCCAGCAGGGGAGGACAGGGGTTGCATCAGCCCCAGCATTTT
few TRBD1 TRBJ1-2 TRBV4-3 CASSQGGQGAVGYTF TGCGCCAGCAGCCAAGGGGGACAGGGGGCTGTCGGCTACACCTTC
few TRBD1 TRBJ1-1 TRBV10-3 CATVQGAQNTEAFF TGTGCCACGGTACAGGGGGCGCAGAACACTGAAGCTTTCTTT
. . TRBJ2-1 TRBV6-2/TRBV6-3 CASSYRENEQFF TGTGCCAGCAGTTATCGAGAGAATGAGCAGTTCTTC
. . TRBJ2-5 TRBV5-1 CASSLGGGFETQYF TGCGCCAGCAGCTTGGGCGGTGGGTTTGAGACCCAGTACTTC
. . TRBJ1-2 TRBV5-1 CASSPAGPSYGYTF TGCGCCAGCAGCCCGGCGGGGCCCTCCTATGGCTACACCTTC